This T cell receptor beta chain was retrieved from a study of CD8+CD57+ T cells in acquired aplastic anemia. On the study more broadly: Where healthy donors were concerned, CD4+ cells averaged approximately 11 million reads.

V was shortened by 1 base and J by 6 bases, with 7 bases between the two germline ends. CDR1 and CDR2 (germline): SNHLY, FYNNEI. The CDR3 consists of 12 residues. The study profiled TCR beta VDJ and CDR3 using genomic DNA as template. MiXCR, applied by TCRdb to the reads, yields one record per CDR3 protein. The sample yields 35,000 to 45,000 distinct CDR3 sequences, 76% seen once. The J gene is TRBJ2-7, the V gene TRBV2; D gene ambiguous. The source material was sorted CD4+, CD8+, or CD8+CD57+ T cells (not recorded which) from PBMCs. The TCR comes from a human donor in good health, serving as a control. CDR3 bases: TGTGCCAGCAGTGAAGACGTGGGCGAGCAGTACTTC. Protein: CASSEDVGEQYF.